Shown below are 3 T cell receptor beta chains from a single sample sequenced in a study of T cells in Graves' hyperthyroidism and ophthalmopathy. Amplified TCR beta CDR3 regions came from RNA transcripts. Using the HTBI primer set, a first-round RT-PCR was run on the TCR CDR3. TCRdb independently ran MiXCR on the multiplex PCR reads; one entry per CDR3 protein. The sample records approximately 600,000 distinct CDR3 sequences, more than 20% being singletons. Sequencing was performed on blood. Receptors originate from a man younger than 40 with Graves' ophthalmopathy.

The chain links TRBV10-3 to TRBJ2-3, with unresolved D. Germline V gene lookup returns CDR1 ENHRY and CDR2 SYGVKD. Trimming removed 0 bases at V and 3 bases at J, with 10 bases between. The CDR3 loop spans 15 amino acids. The CDR3 is CAISESPGLTDTQYF. The CDR3 DNA follows: TGTGCCATCAGTGAGTCGCCAGGTTTGACAGATACGCAGTATTTT.

This clonotype was picked up many times. The chain joins TRBV10-3 to TRBJ1-2; 10 bases align to TRBD1. The germline V gene has CDR1 ENHRY and CDR2 SYGVKD. The CDR3 is 13 residues long. Trimming removed 5 bases from V and 6 bases from J; junction bases left unmatched: 3. The chain's CDR3 is CAISQTGGDGYTF. For the CDR3, the DNA is TGTGCCATCAGTCAGACAGGGGGCGATGGCTACACCTTC.

This clonotype was observed many times. The chain couples TRBV6-2 or TRBV6-3 to TRBJ2-1; no firm D call. In germline, CDR1 is MNHEY, CDR2 SVGEGT. V was trimmed by 6 bases and J by 0 bases, leaving 15 bases between them. The CDR3 has 16 residues. CDR3 residues: CASSDLLRHSYNEQFF. Written as DNA, the CDR3 is TGTGCCAGCAGCGACCTTTTGCGGCACTCCTACAATGAGCAGTTCTTC.